This T cell receptor (beta chain) was identified in a study of Ad26.COV2.S vaccination and SARS-CoV-2 variants. Study-level information: Among those in the COV1001 Ad26.COV2.S trial arm was the donor.

Here immunoSEQ multiplex PCR was the method, and the copy in TCRdb shows in-frame clones only, minus some. The sample holds some 320,000 clones; roughly 80% are singletons and the top ten take approximately 2.1%. The treatment denotes: around 19 received Ad26.COV2.S at low or high dose, single or two shots; 5 received placebo; per-sample allocation not given. The study sampled participants on day 63 after the first vaccine or placebo injection. J lost 6 bases, V lost 3 bases, and 12 bases had no gene match. Per the germline V gene, CDR1 is KGHSH and CDR2 is LQKENI. CDR3 length equals 17 residues. The sample here was peripheral blood, taken in a trial of Ad26.COV2.S vaccine versus placebo. V and J are TRBV18 and TRBJ2-7, with TRBD1 identical over 12 bases. The receptor was derived from a person aged 18 to 59 who received the Ad26.COV2.S COVID-19 vaccine or a placebo. The chain's CDR3 is CASSPTAPGQGAGEQYF. The CDR3, as DNA: TGTGCCAGCTCACCTACGGCTCCGGGACAGGGGGCCGGCGAGCAGTACTTC.